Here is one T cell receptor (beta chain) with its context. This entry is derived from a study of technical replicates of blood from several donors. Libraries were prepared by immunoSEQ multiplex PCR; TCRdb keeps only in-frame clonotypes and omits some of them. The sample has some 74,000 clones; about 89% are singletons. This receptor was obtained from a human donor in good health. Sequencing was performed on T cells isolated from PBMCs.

As DNA, the CDR3 is TGTGCCAGCCTCCGGCCGGAGAACACAGATACGCAGTATTTT. Encoded protein: CASLRPENTDTQYF. The rearrangement links TRBV2 to TRBJ2-3; D gene uncertain. There are 14 residues in the CDR3. Germline assignment: CDR1 SNHLY and CDR2 FYNNEI. V was cut by 8 bases and J by 2 bases, with 14 bases left in between.